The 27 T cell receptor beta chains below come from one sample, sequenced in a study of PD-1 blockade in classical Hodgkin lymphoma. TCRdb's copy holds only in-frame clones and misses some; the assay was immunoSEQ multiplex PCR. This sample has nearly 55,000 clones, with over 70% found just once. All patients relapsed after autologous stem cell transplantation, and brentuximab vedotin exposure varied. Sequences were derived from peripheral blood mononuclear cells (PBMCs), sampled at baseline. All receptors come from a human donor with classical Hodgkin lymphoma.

For the CDR3, the DNA is TGTGCCAGCAGCAAGGGTACGGAGACCCAGTACTTC. Translation: CASSKGTETQYF. This chain uses TRBV6-5 with TRBJ2-5; D not certain. This CDR3 is built from 12 residues. The ends were cut back, 6 bases at V and 5 bases at J, with 10 bases in the middle. Germline V lookup: CDR1 MNHEY, CDR2 SVGAGI.

CDR3 amino acids: CASSPSQGSYEQYV. The CDR3 DNA sequence: TGTGCCAGCAGCCCATCCCAGGGAAGCTACGAGCAGTACGTC. The J gene is TRBJ2-7, the V gene TRBV7-2; maybe TRBD1 (5 bases). Per the germline V gene, CDR1 is SGHTA and CDR2 is FQGNSA. The CDR3 sequence is 14 residues long. Between the trimmed V and J ends, which lost 5 bases and 3 bases, there was a span of 14 bases.

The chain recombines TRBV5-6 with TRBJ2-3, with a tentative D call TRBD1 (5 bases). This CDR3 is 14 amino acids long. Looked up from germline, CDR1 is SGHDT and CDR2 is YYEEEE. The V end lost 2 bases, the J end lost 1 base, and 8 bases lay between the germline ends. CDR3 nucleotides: TGTGCCAGCAGCTTAGAACAGGGCACAGATACGCAGTATTTT. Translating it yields CASSLEQGTDTQYF.

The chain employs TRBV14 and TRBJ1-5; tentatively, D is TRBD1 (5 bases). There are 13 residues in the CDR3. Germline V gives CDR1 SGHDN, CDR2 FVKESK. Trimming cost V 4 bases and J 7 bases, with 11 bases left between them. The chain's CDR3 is CASSRMGGQPQHF. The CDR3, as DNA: TGTGCCAGCAGCCGAATGGGGGGGCAGCCCCAGCATTTT.

For the CDR3, the DNA is TGTGCCAGCAGCCCACGGACTAGCGGGAGGAACTACAATGAGCAGTTCTTC. It encodes CASSPRTSGRNYNEQFF. The chain uses TRBV7-2 and TRBJ2-1; 14 bases agree with TRBD2. The CDR3 consists of 17 residues. The V and J ends lost 5 bases and 3 bases, in that order; junction bases with no gene match: 6. Germline loops: CDR1 SGHTA, CDR2 FQGNSA.

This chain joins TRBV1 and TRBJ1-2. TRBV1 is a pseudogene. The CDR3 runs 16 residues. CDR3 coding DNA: TGCACCAGCAGCCAAGAGCCCCAGGCGGGGGACTTTGGCTACACCTTC. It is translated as CTSSQEPQAGDFGYTF.

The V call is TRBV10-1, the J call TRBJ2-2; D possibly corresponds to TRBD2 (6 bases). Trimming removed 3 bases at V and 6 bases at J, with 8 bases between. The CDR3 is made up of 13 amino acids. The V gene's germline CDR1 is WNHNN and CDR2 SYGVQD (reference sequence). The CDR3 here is CASSEGEAGELFF. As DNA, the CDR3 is TGCGCCAGCAGTGAAGGGGAGGCCGGGGAGCTGTTTTTT.

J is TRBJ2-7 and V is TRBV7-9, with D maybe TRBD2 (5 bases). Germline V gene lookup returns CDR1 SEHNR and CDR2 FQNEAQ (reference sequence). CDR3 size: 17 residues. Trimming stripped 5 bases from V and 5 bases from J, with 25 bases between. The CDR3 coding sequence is TGTGCCAGCAGCCCCCGTTTTGTACGAGGGAAAAAAAACGAGCAGTACTTC. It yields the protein CASSPRFVRGKKNEQYF.

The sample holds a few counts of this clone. This CDR3 reads CASTAFSGETQYF. The CDR3 nucleotides read TGTGCCAGCACCGCCTTCTCGGGGGAGACCCAGTACTTC. The rearrangement uses TRBV7-9 and TRBJ2-5, with TRBD2 as a possible D gene (5 bases). The V gene lost 7 bases and the J gene lost 5 bases, with 14 bases spanning the gap. The CDR3 spans 13 residues. Germline V gives CDR1 SEHNR, CDR2 FQNEAQ (reference sequence).

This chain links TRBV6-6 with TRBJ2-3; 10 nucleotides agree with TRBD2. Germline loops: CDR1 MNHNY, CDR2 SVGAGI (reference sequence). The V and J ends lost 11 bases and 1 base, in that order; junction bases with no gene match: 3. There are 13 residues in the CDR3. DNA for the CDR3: TGTGCCCTCAGCGGGAGGGGCACAGATACGCAGTATTTT. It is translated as CALSGRGTDTQYF.

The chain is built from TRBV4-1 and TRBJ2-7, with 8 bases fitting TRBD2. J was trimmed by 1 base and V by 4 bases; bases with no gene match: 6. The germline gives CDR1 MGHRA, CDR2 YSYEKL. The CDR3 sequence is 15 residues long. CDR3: CASSPTGGGSYEQYF. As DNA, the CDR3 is TGCGCCAGCAGCCCCACGGGGGGGGGTTCCTACGAGCAGTACTTC.

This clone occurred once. The CDR3: CASSSGNNIQYF. As DNA, the CDR3 is TGTGCCAGTTCTAGCGGGAACAACATTCAGTACTTC. This chain links TRBV2 with TRBJ2-4; the match to TRBD2 covers 9 bases. This CDR3 comprises 12 residues. Germline lookup yields CDR1 SNHLY and CDR2 FYNNEI. With V trimmed by 9 bases and J by 7 bases, 4 bases remained unmatched. The full variable domain, rest sourced from reference TRBV2 and TRBJ2-4, is EPEVTQTPSHQVTQMGQEVILRCVPISNHLYFYWYRQILGQKVEFLVSFYNNEISEKSEIFDDQFSVERPDGSNFTLKIRSTKLEDSAMYFCASSSGNNIQYFGAGTRLSVL.

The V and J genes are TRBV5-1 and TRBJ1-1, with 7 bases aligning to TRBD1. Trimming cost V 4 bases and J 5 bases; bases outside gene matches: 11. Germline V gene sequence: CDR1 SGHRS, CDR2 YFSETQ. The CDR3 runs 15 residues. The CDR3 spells CASSAEDRVRTEAFF. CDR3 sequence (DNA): TGCGCCAGCAGCGCGGAAGACAGGGTTAGGACTGAAGCTTTCTTT.

CDR3 protein: CASSLRMDNEQFF. As DNA, the CDR3 is TGTGCCAGCAGCTTAAGGATGGACAATGAGCAGTTCTTC. The V call is TRBV27, the J call TRBJ2-1; D is unclear. Per the germline V gene, CDR1 is MNHEY and CDR2 is SMNVEV (reference sequence). The CDR3 is 13 residues long. The V gene lost 6 bases and the J gene lost 5 bases, with 11 bases spanning the gap.

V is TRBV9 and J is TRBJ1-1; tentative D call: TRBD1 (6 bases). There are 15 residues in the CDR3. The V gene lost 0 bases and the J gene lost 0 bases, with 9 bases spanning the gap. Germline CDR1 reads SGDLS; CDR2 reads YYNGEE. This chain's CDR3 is CASSVGGPLNTEAFF. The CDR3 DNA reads TGTGCCAGCAGCGTAGGGGGGCCATTGAACACTGAAGCTTTCTTT.

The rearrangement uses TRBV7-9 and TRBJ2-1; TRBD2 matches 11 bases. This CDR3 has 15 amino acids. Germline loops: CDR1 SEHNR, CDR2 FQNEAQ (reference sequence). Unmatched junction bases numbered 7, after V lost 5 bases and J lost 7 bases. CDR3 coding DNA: TGTGCCAGCAGCCTACTAGCGGGAGTACAAAATGAGCAGTTCTTC. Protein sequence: CASSLLAGVQNEQFF.

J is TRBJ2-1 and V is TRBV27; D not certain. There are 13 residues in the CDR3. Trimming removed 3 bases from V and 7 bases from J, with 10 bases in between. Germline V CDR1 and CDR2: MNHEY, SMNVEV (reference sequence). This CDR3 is CASSFRSWNEQFF. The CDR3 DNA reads TGTGCCAGCAGTTTCCGGTCGTGGAATGAGCAGTTCTTC.

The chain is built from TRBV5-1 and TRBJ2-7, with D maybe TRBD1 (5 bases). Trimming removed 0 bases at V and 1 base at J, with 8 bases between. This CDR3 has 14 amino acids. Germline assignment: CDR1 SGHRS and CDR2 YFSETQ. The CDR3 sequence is CASSLEPGSYEQYV. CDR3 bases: TGCGCCAGCAGCTTGGAGCCAGGGTCCTACGAGCAGTACGTC.

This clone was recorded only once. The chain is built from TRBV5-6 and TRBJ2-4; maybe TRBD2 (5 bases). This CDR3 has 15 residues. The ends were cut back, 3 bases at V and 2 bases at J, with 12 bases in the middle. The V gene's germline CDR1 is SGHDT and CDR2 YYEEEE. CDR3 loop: CASSYPTISKNIQYF. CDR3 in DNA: TGTGCCAGCAGCTATCCGACTATTTCCAAAAACATTCAGTACTTC.

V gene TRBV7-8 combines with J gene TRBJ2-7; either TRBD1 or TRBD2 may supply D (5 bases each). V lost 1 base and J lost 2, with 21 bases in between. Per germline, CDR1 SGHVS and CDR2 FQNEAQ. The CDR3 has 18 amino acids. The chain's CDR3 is CASSLVKGYRGWAYEQYF. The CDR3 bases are TGTGCCAGCAGCTTAGTAAAGGGGTACCGGGGCTGGGCCTACGAGCAGTACTTC. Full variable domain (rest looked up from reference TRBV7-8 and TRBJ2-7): GAGVSQSPRYKVAKRGQDVALRCDPISGHVSLFWYQQALGQGPEFLTYFQNEAQLDKSGLPSDRFFAERPEGSVSTLKIQRTQQEDSAVYLCASSLVKGYRGWAYEQYFGPGTRLTVT.

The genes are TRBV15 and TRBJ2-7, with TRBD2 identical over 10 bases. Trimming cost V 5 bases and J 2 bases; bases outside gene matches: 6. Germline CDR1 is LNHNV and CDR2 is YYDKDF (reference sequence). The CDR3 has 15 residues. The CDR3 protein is CATSFGTSVAYEQYF. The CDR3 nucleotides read TGTGCCACCAGCTTTGGGACTAGCGTAGCCTACGAGCAGTACTTC.

CDR3 in amino acids: CASKKQGEGTEAFF. The DNA for the CDR3 is TGTGCCAGCAAGAAACAGGGGGAGGGCACTGAAGCTTTCTTT. The chain employs TRBV19 and TRBJ1-1; 8 nucleotides match TRBD1. Germline V CDR1 and CDR2: LNHDA, SQIVND (reference sequence). The junction had 10 bases not matched to a gene; V was cut back by 9 bases and J by 4 bases. The CDR3 covers 14 residues.

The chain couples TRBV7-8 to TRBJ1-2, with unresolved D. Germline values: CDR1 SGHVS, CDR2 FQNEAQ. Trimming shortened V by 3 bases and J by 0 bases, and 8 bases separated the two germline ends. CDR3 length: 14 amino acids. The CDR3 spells CASSLWEANYGYTF. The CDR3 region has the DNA TGTGCCAGCAGCTTGTGGGAGGCTAACTATGGCTACACCTTC.

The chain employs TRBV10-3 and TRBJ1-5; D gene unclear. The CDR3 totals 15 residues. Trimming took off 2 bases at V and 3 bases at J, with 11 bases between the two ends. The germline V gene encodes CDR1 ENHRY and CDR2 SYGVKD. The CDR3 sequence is CAISENLGDNQPQHF. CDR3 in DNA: TGTGCCATCAGTGAGAATTTGGGTGACAATCAGCCCCAGCATTTT.

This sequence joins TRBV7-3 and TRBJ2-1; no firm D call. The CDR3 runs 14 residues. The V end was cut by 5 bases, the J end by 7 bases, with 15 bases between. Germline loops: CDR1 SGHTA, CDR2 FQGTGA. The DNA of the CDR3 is TGTGCCAGCAGCCCGTCAGCAATGGATAATGAGCAGTTCTTC. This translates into CASSPSAMDNEQFF.

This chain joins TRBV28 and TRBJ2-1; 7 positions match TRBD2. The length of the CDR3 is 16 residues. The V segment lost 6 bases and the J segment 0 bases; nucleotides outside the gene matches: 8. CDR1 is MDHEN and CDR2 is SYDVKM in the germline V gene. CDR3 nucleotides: TGTGCCAGCAGCCGAAGAGGCGGGAGCTCCTACAATGAGCAGTTCTTC. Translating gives CASSRRGGSSYNEQFF.

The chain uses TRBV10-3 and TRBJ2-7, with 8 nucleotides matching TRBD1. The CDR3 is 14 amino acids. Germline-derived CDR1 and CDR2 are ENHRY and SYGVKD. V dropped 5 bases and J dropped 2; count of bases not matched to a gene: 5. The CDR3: CAISRGQGPYEQYF. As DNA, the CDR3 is TGTGCCATCAGTCGTGGACAGGGACCCTACGAGCAGTACTTC.